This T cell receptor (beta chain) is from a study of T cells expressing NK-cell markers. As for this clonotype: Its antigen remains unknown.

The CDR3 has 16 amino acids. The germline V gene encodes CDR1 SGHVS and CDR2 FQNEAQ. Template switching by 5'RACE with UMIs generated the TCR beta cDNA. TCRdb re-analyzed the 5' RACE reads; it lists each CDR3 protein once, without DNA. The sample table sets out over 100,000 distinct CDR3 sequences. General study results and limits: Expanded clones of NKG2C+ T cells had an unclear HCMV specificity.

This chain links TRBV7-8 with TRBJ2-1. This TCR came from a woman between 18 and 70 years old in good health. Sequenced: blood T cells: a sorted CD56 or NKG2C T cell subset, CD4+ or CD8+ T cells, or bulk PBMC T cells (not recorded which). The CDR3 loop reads CASKLLAASSYNEQFF.